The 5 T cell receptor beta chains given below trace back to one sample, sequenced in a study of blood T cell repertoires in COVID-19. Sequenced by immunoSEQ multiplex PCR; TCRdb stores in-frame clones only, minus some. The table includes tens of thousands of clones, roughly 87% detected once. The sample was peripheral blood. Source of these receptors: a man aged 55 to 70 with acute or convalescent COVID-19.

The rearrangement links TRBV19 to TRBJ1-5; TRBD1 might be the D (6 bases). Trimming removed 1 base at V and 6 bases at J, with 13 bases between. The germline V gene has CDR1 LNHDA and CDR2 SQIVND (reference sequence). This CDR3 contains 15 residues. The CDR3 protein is CASSIGPGAGQPQHF. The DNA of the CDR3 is TGTGCCAGTAGTATAGGCCCAGGGGCCGGTCAGCCCCAGCATTTT.

The CDR3 sequence: CASSQDQAQGVYEQYF. The CDR3 bases are TGTGCCAGCAGCCAAGATCAGGCGCAGGGGGTTTACGAGCAGTACTTC. The J gene is TRBJ2-7, the V gene TRBV3-1 (or the pseudogene TRBV3-2); 7 bases are a match to TRBD1. CDR3 length: 16 amino acids. Germline lookup yields CDR1 LGHDT and CDR2 YNNKEL (reference sequence). J lost 4 bases, V lost 0 bases, and 9 bases had no gene match.

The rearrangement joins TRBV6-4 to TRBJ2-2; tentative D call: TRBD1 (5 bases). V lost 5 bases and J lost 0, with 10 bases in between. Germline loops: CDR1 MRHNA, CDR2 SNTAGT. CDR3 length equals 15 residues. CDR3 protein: CASSQGQANTGELFF. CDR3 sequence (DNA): TGTGCCAGCAGTCAGGGTCAAGCGAACACCGGGGAGCTGTTTTTT.

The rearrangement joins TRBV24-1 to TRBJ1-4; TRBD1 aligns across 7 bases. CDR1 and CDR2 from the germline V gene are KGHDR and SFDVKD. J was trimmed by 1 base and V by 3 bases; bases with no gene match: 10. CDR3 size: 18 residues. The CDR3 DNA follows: TGTGCCACCAGTGATCCTTCGGGACAGAAAAAAACTAATGAAAAACTGTTTTTT. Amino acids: CATSDPSGQKKTNEKLFF.

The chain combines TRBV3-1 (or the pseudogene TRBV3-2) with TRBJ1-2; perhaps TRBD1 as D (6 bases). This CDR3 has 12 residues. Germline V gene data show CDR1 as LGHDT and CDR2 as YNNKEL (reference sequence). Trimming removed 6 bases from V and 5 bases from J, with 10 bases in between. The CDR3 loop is CASSRQAYGYTF. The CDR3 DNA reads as TGTGCCAGCAGTCGACAGGCATATGGCTACACCTTC.